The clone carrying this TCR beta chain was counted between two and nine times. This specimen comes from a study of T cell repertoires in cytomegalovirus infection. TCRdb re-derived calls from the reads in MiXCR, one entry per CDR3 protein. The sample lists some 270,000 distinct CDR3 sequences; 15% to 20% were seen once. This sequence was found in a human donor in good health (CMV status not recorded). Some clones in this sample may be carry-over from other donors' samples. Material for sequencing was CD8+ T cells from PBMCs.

The CDR3 reads CASSLPDMNTEAFF. CDR3 nucleotide sequence: TGCGCCAGCAGCTTGCCTGATATGAACACTGAAGCTTTCTTT. The rearrangement uses TRBV5-1 and TRBJ1-1; D uncertain. V was pared by 1 base and J by 0 bases, with 7 bases between. Germline V lookup: CDR1 SGHRS, CDR2 YFSETQ. The CDR3 runs 14 residues. The full variable domain, with the rest looked up from reference TRBV5-1 and TRBJ1-1, is KAGVTQTPRYLIKTRGQQVTLSCSPISGHRSVSWYQQTPGQGLQFLFEYFSETQRNKGNFPGRFSGRQFSNSRSEMNVSTLELGDSALYLCASSLPDMNTEAFFGQGTRLTVV.